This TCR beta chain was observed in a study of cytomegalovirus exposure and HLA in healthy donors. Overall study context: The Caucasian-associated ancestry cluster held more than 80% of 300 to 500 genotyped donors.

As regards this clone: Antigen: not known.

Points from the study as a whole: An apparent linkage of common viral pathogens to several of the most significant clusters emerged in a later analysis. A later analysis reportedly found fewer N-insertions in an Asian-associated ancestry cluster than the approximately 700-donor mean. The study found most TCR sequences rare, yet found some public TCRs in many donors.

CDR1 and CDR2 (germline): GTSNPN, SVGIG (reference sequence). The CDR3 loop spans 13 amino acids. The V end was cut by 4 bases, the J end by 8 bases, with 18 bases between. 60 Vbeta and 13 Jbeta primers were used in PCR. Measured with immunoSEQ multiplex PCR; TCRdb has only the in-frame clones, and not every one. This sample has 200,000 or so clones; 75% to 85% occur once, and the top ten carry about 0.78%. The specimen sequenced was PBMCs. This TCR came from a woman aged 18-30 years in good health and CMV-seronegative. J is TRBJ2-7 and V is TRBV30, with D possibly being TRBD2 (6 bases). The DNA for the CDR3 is TGTGCCTGGACGCGGGACGGAATTACGCAGCAGTACTTC. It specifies CAWTRDGITQQYF.